A single sample is the source of the 25 T cell receptor beta chains below, sequenced in a study of cytomegalovirus exposure and HLA in healthy donors. PCR used 60 Vbeta primers and 13 Jbeta primers. The method was immunoSEQ multiplex PCR; TCRdb's version includes in-frame clones alone and lacks a portion of them. This table has about 130,000 clones, around 74% appearing once. Input material: PBMCs. The receptors come from a young man in good health and CMV-seropositive.

This clone was detected only a few times. V usage is TRBV7-9 and J usage is TRBJ2-7; D gene uncertain. Per the germline V gene, CDR1 is SEHNR and CDR2 is FQNEAQ (reference sequence). This CDR3 is 12 amino acids long. Trimming shortened V by 7 bases and J by 7 bases, and 14 bases separated the two germline ends. CDR3 coding DNA: TGTGCCAGCATTGAGCCGTCCTTTGAGCAGTACTTC. As protein: CASIEPSFEQYF.

The chain couples TRBV27 to TRBJ1-2; no clear D gene. Germline values: CDR1 MNHEY, CDR2 SMNVEV (reference sequence). The V end lost 2 bases, the J end lost 0 bases, and 10 bases lay between the germline ends. The CDR3 is 15 residues long. The CDR3 nucleotides read TGTGCCAGCAGTTTACTGGGCTCAGCTAACTATGGCTACACCTTC. This gives the protein CASSLLGSANYGYTF.

The chain links TRBV5-6 to TRBJ1-5; no firm D call. V was trimmed by 0 bases and J by 3 bases, leaving 10 bases between them. This CDR3 has 15 residues. Germline V CDR1 and CDR2: SGHDT, YYEEEE. CDR3 nucleotides: TGTGCCAGCAGCTTGGCCCAGGACTTCAATCAGCCCCAGCATTTT. It encodes CASSLAQDFNQPQHF.

The chain employs TRBV7-9 and TRBJ1-3; perhaps TRBD1 as D (6 bases). The CDR3 length is 14 residues. Trimming took off 2 bases at V and 2 bases at J, with 7 bases between the two ends. Germline V gene lookup returns CDR1 SEHNR and CDR2 FQNEAQ (reference sequence). CDR3 in DNA: TGTGCCAGCAGCTTACCAGGGGCTGGAAACACCATATATTTT. The encoded protein is CASSLPGAGNTIYF.

This chain links TRBV5-1 with TRBJ2-7, with D perhaps TRBD2 (6 bases). V was clipped by 7 bases and J by 5 bases, with 19 bases between them. The V gene's germline CDR1 is SGHRS and CDR2 YFSETQ. The CDR3 runs 14 residues. DNA for the CDR3: TGCGCCAGCCGTAACCCCGCCAGCGGGCACGAGCAGTACTTC. It yields the protein CASRNPASGHEQYF. The complete variable domain, with remaining parts taken from reference TRBV5-1 and TRBJ2-7, reads KAGVTQTPRYLIKTRGQQVTLSCSPISGHRSVSWYQQTPGQGLQFLFEYFSETQRNKGNFPGRFSGRQFSNSRSEMNVSTLELGDSALYLCASRNPASGHEQYFGPGTRLTVT.

V is TRBV11-2 and J is TRBJ2-7; 8 nucleotides agree with TRBD1. The CDR3 is 15 amino acids. The ends lost 4 bases at V and 5 bases at J; junction bases unmatched: 10. Germline CDR1 reads SGHAT; CDR2 reads FQNNGV. The CDR3 spells CASSSPGTGFHEQYF. CDR3 sequence (DNA): TGTGCCAGCAGCTCACCAGGGACAGGCTTCCACGAGCAGTACTTC.

V and J are TRBV6-1 and TRBJ2-2; weak D call: TRBD2 (6 bases). The ends were cut back, 11 bases at V and 0 bases at J, with 13 bases in the middle. Germline-derived CDR1 and CDR2 are MNHNS and SASEGT. The CDR3 has 14 residues. CDR3 nucleotides: TGTGCCGGTAGGGAGGCCCCGAACACCGGGGAGCTGTTTTTT. This codes for CAGREAPNTGELFF.

This clone was counted a few times. The rearrangement uses TRBV10-3 and TRBJ1-2, with D possibly matching TRBD1 (5 bases). This CDR3 is built from 15 residues. The V gene lost 6 bases and the J gene lost 2 bases, with 16 bases spanning the gap. Per germline, CDR1 ENHRY and CDR2 SYGVKD. DNA for the CDR3: TGTGCCATCAGCGTAAAACACGGGGGGAACTATGGCTACACCTTC. It specifies CAISVKHGGNYGYTF.

The rearrangement joins TRBV2 to TRBJ2-1; 7 nucleotides agree with TRBD2. Germline V gene sequence: CDR1 SNHLY, CDR2 FYNNEI. This CDR3 has 16 residues. Trimming took 3 bases from V and 7 from J; bases not matched to a gene: 12. The CDR3 sequence: CASSDPAGLLTNEQFF. The DNA for the CDR3 is TGTGCCAGCAGTGATCCAGCGGGACTACTTACAAATGAGCAGTTCTTC.

The chain recombines TRBV18 with TRBJ2-6; no firm D call. CDR1 is KGHSH, CDR2 LQKENI, per germline. Deletions cut 3 bases from V and 4 bases from J, with 13 bases between. This CDR3 comprises 16 residues. The chain's CDR3 is CASSPFSGSGANVLTF. The CDR3 nucleotides are TGTGCCAGCTCACCCTTCTCAGGATCGGGGGCCAACGTCCTGACTTTC.

The V call is TRBV5-8, the J call TRBJ2-3, with D perhaps matching TRBD2 (6 bases). This CDR3 comprises 14 residues. V lost 1 base to trimming and J lost 2 bases, with 8 bases between them. CDR1 and CDR2 (germline): SGHTS, YDEGEE. The CDR3 spells CASSLLGLTDTQYF. The CDR3 DNA follows: TGTGCCAGCAGCTTGCTGGGACTCACAGATACGCAGTATTTT.

The genes are TRBV7-8 and TRBJ2-7; D gene unclear. The V and J ends lost 3 bases and 0 bases respectively, with 12 bases between them. Germline V gene sequence: CDR1 SGHVS, CDR2 FQNEAQ. CDR3 length: 15 residues. CDR3 residues: CASSFQPELSYEQYF. CDR3 DNA: TGTGCCAGCAGCTTCCAACCCGAGCTCTCCTACGAGCAGTACTTC.

The V call is TRBV28, the J call TRBJ1-2; no firm D call. The CDR3 has 14 residues. Trimming left V 6 bases short and J 4 bases short, with 15 bases between. Germline-derived CDR1 and CDR2 are MDHEN and SYDVKM. CDR3 coding DNA: TGTGCCAGCAGCCTAGCCCCCTCCGTCTATGGCTACACCTTC. This sequence encodes CASSLAPSVYGYTF.

The V and J genes are TRBV4-1 and TRBJ1-2; D is ambiguous. CDR3 size: 14 residues. Germline CDR1 MGHRA, CDR2 YSYEKL. V shed 4 bases and J shed 7 bases, with 16 bases lying between them. CDR3: CASSPDSLFAGYTF. DNA for the CDR3: TGCGCCAGCAGCCCGGATAGCCTCTTTGCTGGCTACACCTTC.

This chain links TRBV15 with TRBJ2-5; 7 nucleotides align to TRBD1. After removal of 6 bases from V and 2 bases from J, the junction contained 9 bases not matched to a gene. This CDR3 spans 15 amino acids. The germline V gene encodes CDR1 LNHNV and CDR2 YYDKDF (reference sequence). CDR3 loop: CATSSRTGWQETQYF. The DNA for the CDR3 is TGTGCCACCAGTTCGAGGACAGGTTGGCAAGAGACCCAGTACTTC.

The chain is built from TRBV14 and TRBJ1-1; D may be TRBD1 (5 bases). The germline V gene encodes CDR1 SGHDN and CDR2 FVKESK. The CDR3 has 15 amino acids. Trimming took 2 bases from V and 4 from J, leaving 14 bases between them. The CDR3 DNA reads TGTGCCAGCAGCCAATATAGAACAGGCGGCACTGAAGCTTTCTTT. This sequence encodes CASSQYRTGGTEAFF. Full variable domain (rest looked up from reference TRBV14 and TRBJ1-1): EAGVTQFPSHSVIEKGQTVTLRCDPISGHDNLYWYRRVMGKEIKFLLHFVKESKQDESGMPNNRFLAERTGGTYSTLKVQPAELEDSGVYFCASSQYRTGGTEAFFGQGTRLTVV.

V gene TRBV9 combines with J gene TRBJ2-1; 7 nucleotides line up with TRBD1. The germline CDR1 and CDR2 sequences are SGDLS and YYNGEE. The CDR3 loop spans 13 amino acids. The V gene end was trimmed by 3 bases and the J gene end by 9 bases; junction bases not matched to a gene: 6. For the CDR3, the DNA is TGTGCCAGCAGCGCAGAAAACAGGGGTGAGCAGTTCTTC. Its protein is CASSAENRGEQFF.

V is TRBV7-2 and J is TRBJ1-3; D remains unclear. Germline CDR1 SGHTA, CDR2 FQGNSA. V gave up 3 bases and J gave up 2 bases, with 5 bases separating them. This CDR3 contains 13 residues. CDR3 DNA sequence: TGTGCCAGCAGCTTTGAGACTGGAAACACCATATATTTT. Translating it yields CASSFETGNTIYF. Supplemented by reference TRBV7-2 and TRBJ1-3, the full variable domain reads GAGVSQSPSNKVTEKGKDVELRCDPISGHTALYWYRQSLGQGLEFLIYFQGNSAPDKSGLPSDRFSAERTGGSVSTLTIQRTQQEDSAVYLCASSFETGNTIYFGEGSWLTVV.

This rearrangement joins TRBV6-5 to TRBJ2-5, with TRBD2 matching 11 bases. The closer fit of TRBJ2-7 to the DNA end suggests the J call may be wrong. Germline V gene lookup returns CDR1 MNHEY and CDR2 SVGAGI. The CDR3 has 13 residues. The CDR3 loop reads CATTGTSGYEQYF. The CDR3 DNA sequence: TGTGCCACCACCGGGACTAGCGGCTACGAGCAGTACTTC.

This clone was seen only a few times. Other DNA variants within this sample encode the same CDR3. The chain links TRBV10-1 to TRBJ2-7; D not certain. Trimming stripped 3 bases from V and 4 bases from J, with 4 bases between. The CDR3 spans 11 residues. CDR1 is WNHNN and CDR2 is SYGVQD in the germline V gene (reference sequence). DNA for the CDR3: TGCGCCAGCAGTGACGGTTACGAGCAGTACTTC. Translating gives CASSDGYEQYF.

This clone was counted between two and nine times. The chain recombines TRBV7-3 with TRBJ2-3; D perhaps matches TRBD1 (5 bases). V dropped 5 bases and J dropped 2 bases, with 11 bases sitting between them. CDR3 length: 14 amino acids. CDR1 and CDR2 from the germline V gene are SGHTA and FQGTGA. This CDR3 is CASSEGANTDTQYF. CDR3 bases: TGTGCCAGCAGCGAAGGGGCTAACACAGATACGCAGTATTTT.

This chain joins TRBV9 and TRBJ2-2, with D possibly being TRBD1 (6 bases). The ends were cut back, 3 bases at V and 3 bases at J, with 12 bases in the middle. The length of the CDR3 is 15 residues. From germline, CDR1 is SGDLS and CDR2 YYNGEE. For the CDR3, the DNA is TGTGCCAGCAGCGCAGGGGAAGGGTACACCGGGGAGCTGTTTTTT. Amino acid sequence: CASSAGEGYTGELFF.

The J gene is TRBJ1-6, the V gene TRBV5-4; tentatively, D is TRBD1 (5 bases). This CDR3 is built from 14 residues. Trimming removed 0 bases at V and 8 bases at J, with 9 bases between. Germline V lookup: CDR1 SGHNT, CDR2 YYREEE (reference sequence). The CDR3 spells CASSLVGDDSPLHF. The CDR3, as DNA: TGTGCCAGCAGCTTGGTAGGGGATGATTCACCCCTCCACTTT.

This chain joins TRBV2 and TRBJ2-1; TRBD2 might be the D (5 bases). This CDR3 contains 15 residues. Trimming pared 7 bases from V and 8 bases from J, leaving 21 bases between. Per the germline V gene, CDR1 is SNHLY and CDR2 is FYNNEI. The CDR3 loop is CASTLARSRVDEQFF. DNA for the CDR3: TGTGCCAGCACCTTGGCCAGGTCGAGGGTCGATGAGCAGTTCTTC.

CDR3 in amino acids: CASIMGRDRVFQETQYF. The CDR3 DNA is TGTGCCAGCATCATGGGCCGGGACAGGGTTTTTCAAGAGACCCAGTACTTC. This chain uses TRBV28 with TRBJ2-5; 9 nucleotides line up with TRBD1. The CDR3 has 17 residues. V lost 7 bases, J lost 2 bases, and 14 bases stayed unmatched. Germline V CDR1 and CDR2: MDHEN, SYDVKM.